This T cell receptor beta chain was captured by sequencing in a study of response to subunit inactivated influenza vaccine. Findings and caveats of the study: That few new T cells are recruited by each seasonal influenza vaccination was the authors' suggestion.

TCRdb reprocessed the RT-PCR reads via MiXCR and lists one record per CDR3 protein. The table has approximately 500,000 distinct CDR3 sequences, about 15% seen once. This CDR3 is 14 amino acids long. Per the germline V gene, CDR1 is LGHDT and CDR2 is YNNKEL (reference sequence). Trimming cost V 4 bases and J 2 bases; bases outside gene matches: 4. With regard to this clonotype: No antigen is known for it.

The receptor was derived from a man in his fifties or sixties who received an inactivated influenza vaccine. This chain links TRBV3-1 with TRBJ1-2; TRBD1 matches at 7 bases. The sequences come from PBMCs from blood, collected roughly 13 days after vaccination. The CDR3 region has the DNA TGTGCCAGCAGCCTAGGGACAGAGAACTATGGCTACACCTTC. It encodes CASSLGTENYGYTF.